Described below is a single TCR beta chain sequence and its context. Its antigen is not identified. This entry belongs to a study of radiotherapy plus CTLA-4 blockade in lung cancer. Across the whole study: Roughly a sixth of enrolled patients responded objectively, and over 30% had disease control.

This CDR3 spans 18 amino acids. Germline CDR1 and CDR2: SEHNR and FQNEAQ (reference sequence). The V gene end was trimmed by 5 bases and the J gene end by 0 bases; junction bases not matched to a gene: 9. Profiling relied on immunoSEQ multiplex PCR, and the TCRdb table lists in-frame clones only, not all of them. The sample lists tens of thousands of clones, 70% to 85% seen once, with 4% to 5% in the top ten. General observations from the study: Among blood TCR repertoires after radiotherapy plus ipilimumab, tumor-derived clones expanded. In blood, early T cell clone dynamics reportedly predicted response best, together with interferon-beta.

The chain employs TRBV7-9 and TRBJ2-6; 8 bases map to TRBD1. The input for sequencing was peripheral blood, taken from a patient treated with radiotherapy plus ipilimumab. The receptor was isolated from a human donor with non-small cell lung cancer who had a complete response to radiotherapy plus ipilimumab. The CDR3 region has the DNA TGTGCCAGCAGCCCTCGCGGACAGGGACGCTCTGGGGCCAACGTCCTGACTTTC. It translates to CASSPRGQGRSGANVLTF. Supplemented by reference TRBV7-9 and TRBJ2-6, the full variable domain reads DTGVSQNPRHKITKRGQNVTFRCDPISEHNRLYWYRQTLGQGPEFLTYFQNEAQLEKSRLLSDRFSAERPKGSFSTLEIQRTEQGDSAMYLCASSPRGQGRSGANVLTFGAGSRLTVL.